The following is a TCR beta chain sequence with its context. The table came from immunoSEQ multiplex PCR; TCRdb's copy has only in-frame clones and leaves some out. The sample has fewer than 110,000 clones, 80% to 85% seen once. The data are from a study of blood T cell repertoires in COVID-19. Germline CDR1 reads GTSNPN; CDR2 reads SVGIG (reference sequence). This CDR3 spans 13 amino acids. The germline V and J ends were trimmed by 2 bases and 8 bases, with 12 bases remaining between them. The TCR comes from a human donor in a cohort sampled during active COVID-19. This chain connects TRBV30 to TRBJ2-2, with D tentatively TRBD2 (5 bases). Material for sequencing was peripheral blood. CDR3 in amino acids: CAWSLWTGGELFF. DNA for the CDR3: TGTGCCTGGAGTCTCTGGACGGGGGGGGAGCTGTTTTTT.